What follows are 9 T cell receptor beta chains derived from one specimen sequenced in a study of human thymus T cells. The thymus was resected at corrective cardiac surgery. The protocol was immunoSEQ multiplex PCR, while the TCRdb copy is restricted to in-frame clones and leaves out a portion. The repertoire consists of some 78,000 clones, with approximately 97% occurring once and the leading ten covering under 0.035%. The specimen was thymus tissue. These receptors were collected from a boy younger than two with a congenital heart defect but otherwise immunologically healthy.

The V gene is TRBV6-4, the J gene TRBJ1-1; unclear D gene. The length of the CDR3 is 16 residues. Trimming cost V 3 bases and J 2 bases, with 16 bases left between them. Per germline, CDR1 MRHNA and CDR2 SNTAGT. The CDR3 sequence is CASSEELRFHNTEAFF. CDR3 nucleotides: TGTGCCAGCAGTGAGGAACTGCGGTTTCACAACACTGAAGCTTTCTTT.

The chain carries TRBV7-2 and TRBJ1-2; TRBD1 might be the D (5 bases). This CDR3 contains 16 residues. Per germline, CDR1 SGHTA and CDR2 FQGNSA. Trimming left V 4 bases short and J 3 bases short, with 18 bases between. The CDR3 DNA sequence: TGTGCCAGCAGCTCCAATCTTGGGGGTTTTGACTATGGCTACACCTTC. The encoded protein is CASSSNLGGFDYGYTF. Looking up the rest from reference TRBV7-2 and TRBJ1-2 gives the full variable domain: GAGVSQSPSNKVTEKGKDVELRCDPISGHTALYWYRQSLGQGLEFLIYFQGNSAPDKSGLPSDRFSAERTGGSVSTLTIQRTQQEDSAVYLCASSSNLGGFDYGYTFGSGTRLTVV.

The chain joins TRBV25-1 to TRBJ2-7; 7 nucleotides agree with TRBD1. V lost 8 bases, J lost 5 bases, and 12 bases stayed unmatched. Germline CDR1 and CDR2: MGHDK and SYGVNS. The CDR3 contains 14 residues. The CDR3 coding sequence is TGTGCCAGCGTGGGAGAGACAGGGAGCGACGAGCAGTACTTC. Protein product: CASVGETGSDEQYF.

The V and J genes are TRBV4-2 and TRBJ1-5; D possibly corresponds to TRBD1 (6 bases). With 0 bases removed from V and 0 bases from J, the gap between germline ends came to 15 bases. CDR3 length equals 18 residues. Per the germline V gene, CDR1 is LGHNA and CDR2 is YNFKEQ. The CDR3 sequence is CASSQDYEGTYSNQPQHF. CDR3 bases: TGTGCCAGCAGCCAAGATTACGAGGGGACATATAGCAATCAGCCCCAGCATTTT.

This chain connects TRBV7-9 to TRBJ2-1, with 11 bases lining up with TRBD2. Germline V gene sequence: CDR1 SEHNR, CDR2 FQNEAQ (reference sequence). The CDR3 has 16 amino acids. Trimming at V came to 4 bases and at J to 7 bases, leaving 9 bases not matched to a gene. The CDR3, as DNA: TGTGCCAGCAGCTCGACTAGCGGGAAGGGTGGAAATGAGCAGTTCTTC. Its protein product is CASSSTSGKGGNEQFF.

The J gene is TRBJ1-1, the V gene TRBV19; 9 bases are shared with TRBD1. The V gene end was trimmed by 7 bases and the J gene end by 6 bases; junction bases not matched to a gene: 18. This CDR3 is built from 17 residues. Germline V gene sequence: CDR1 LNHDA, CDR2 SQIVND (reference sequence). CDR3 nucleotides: TGTGCCAGTACCAGGGTAGTCTGGACAGGGGAGAGTCCTGAAGCTTTCTTT. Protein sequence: CASTRVVWTGESPEAFF.

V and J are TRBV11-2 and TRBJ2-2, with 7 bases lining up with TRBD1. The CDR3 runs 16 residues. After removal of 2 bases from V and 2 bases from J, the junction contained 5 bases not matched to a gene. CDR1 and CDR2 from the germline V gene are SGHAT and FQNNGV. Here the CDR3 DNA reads TGTGCCAGCAGCTTACGACAGGGCCAAAACACCGGGGAGCTGTTTTTT. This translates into CASSLRQGQNTGELFF. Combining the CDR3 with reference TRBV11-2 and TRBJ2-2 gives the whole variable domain EAGVAQSPRYKIIEKRQSVAFWCNPISGHATLYWYQQILGQGPKLLIQFQNNGVVDDSQLPKDRFSAERLKGVDSTLKIQPAKLEDSAVYLCASSLRQGQNTGELFFGEGSRLTVL.

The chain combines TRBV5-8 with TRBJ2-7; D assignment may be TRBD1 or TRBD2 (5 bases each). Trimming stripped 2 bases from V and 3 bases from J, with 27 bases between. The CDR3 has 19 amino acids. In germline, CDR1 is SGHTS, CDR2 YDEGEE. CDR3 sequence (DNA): TGTGCCAGCAGCTTAAGTTGGGTCAGGGCGCCGCGGGCCATCTACGAGCAGTACTTC. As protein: CASSLSWVRAPRAIYEQYF. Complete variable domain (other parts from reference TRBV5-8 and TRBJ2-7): EAGVTQSPTHLIKTRGQQATLRCSPISGHTSVYWYQQALGLGLQFLLWYDEGEERNRGNFPPRFSGRQFPNYSSELNVNALELEDSALYLCASSLSWVRAPRAIYEQYFGPGTRLTVT.

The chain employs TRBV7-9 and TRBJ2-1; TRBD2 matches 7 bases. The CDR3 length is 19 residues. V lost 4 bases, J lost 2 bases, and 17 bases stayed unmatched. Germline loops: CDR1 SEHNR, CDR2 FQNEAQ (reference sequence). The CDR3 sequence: CASSSRPPPGSGAYNEQFF. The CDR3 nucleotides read TGTGCCAGCAGCTCCCGCCCCCCCCCTGGGAGCGGGGCCTACAATGAGCAGTTCTTC.